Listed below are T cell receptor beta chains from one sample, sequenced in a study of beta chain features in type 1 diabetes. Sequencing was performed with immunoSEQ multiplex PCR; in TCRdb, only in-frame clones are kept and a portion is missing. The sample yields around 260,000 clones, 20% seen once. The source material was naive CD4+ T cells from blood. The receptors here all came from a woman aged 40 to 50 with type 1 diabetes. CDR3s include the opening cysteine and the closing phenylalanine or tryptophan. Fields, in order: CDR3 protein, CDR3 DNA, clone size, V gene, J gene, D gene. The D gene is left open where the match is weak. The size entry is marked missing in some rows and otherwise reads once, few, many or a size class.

cdr3_aa: CASSADRGSNEKLFF; cdr3_nt: TGTGCCAGCAGCGCCGACAGGGGATCTAATGAAAAACTGTTTTTT; clone_size: few; v_call: TRBV9; j_call: TRBJ1-4; d_call: TRBD1
cdr3_aa: CASSLSEGASEAFF; cdr3_nt: TGTGCCAGCAGCTTATCGGAGGGCGCCAGTGAAGCTTTCTTT; clone_size: -; v_call: TRBV7-9; j_call: TRBJ1-1; d_call: -
cdr3_aa: CASSQGRLAGLTDTQYF; cdr3_nt: TGCGCCAGCAGCCAAGGACGACTAGCGGGATTGACAGATACGCAGTATTTT; clone_size: -; v_call: TRBV4-1; j_call: TRBJ2-3; d_call: TRBD2
cdr3_aa: CAIRPPGLQTGGYTF; cdr3_nt: TGTGCCATCAGACCACCGGGACTCCAGACGGGGGGCTACACCTTC; clone_size: few; v_call: TRBV10-3; j_call: TRBJ1-2; d_call: -
cdr3_aa: CASSIDSVGGNQPQHF; cdr3_nt: TGTGCCAGTAGTATAGATTCGGTAGGGGGCAATCAGCCCCAGCATTTT; clone_size: few; v_call: TRBV19; j_call: TRBJ1-5; d_call: -
cdr3_aa: CASSQTGSGANVLTF; cdr3_nt: TGCGCCAGCAGCCAAACAGGTTCTGGGGCCAACGTCCTGACTTTC; clone_size: few; v_call: TRBV4-3; j_call: TRBJ2-6; d_call: -
cdr3_aa: CASSSETGDYGYTF; cdr3_nt: TGTGCCAGCAGCTCCGAGACAGGAGACTATGGCTACACCTTC; clone_size: few; v_call: TRBV7-2; j_call: TRBJ1-2; d_call: -
cdr3_aa: CASSGGSSGRYNEQFF; cdr3_nt: TGTGCCAGCAGCGGGGGTTCGAGCGGGAGATACAATGAGCAGTTCTTC; clone_size: -; v_call: TRBV7-3; j_call: TRBJ2-1; d_call: TRBD2
cdr3_aa: CSVEGPTASTDTQYF; cdr3_nt: TGCAGCGTTGAAGGGCCGACAGCTAGCACAGATACGCAGTATTTT; clone_size: -; v_call: TRBV29-1; j_call: TRBJ2-3; d_call: -
cdr3_aa: CASSVPVGIRASGANVLTF; cdr3_nt: TGTGCCAGCAGCGTACCGGTCGGGATCCGAGCCTCTGGGGCCAACGTCCTGACTTTC; clone_size: few; v_call: TRBV9; j_call: TRBJ2-6; d_call: -
cdr3_aa: CATSPRSTIAGYQETQYF; cdr3_nt: TGTGCCACCAGCCCCAGATCTACGATTGCGGGGTACCAAGAGACCCAGTACTTC; clone_size: few; v_call: TRBV15; j_call: TRBJ2-5; d_call: -
cdr3_aa: CASSTPGATNEKLFF; cdr3_nt: TGTGCCAGCTCAACCCCAGGGGCAACTAATGAAAAACTGTTTTTT; clone_size: -; v_call: TRBV18; j_call: TRBJ1-4; d_call: -
cdr3_aa: CASRRQGRTTNEKLFF; cdr3_nt: TGTGCCAGCAGAAGACAGGGACGTACAACTAATGAAAAACTGTTTTTT; clone_size: once; v_call: TRBV28; j_call: TRBJ1-4; d_call: TRBD1
cdr3_aa: CASSLVGSQLFF; cdr3_nt: TGTGCCAGCAGCTTAGTGGGGAGTCAACTGTTTTTT; clone_size: -; v_call: TRBV7-2; j_call: TRBJ1-4; d_call: -
cdr3_aa: CASTWTSGDNEQFF; cdr3_nt: TGTGCCAGCACCTGGACTAGCGGGGACAATGAGCAGTTCTTC; clone_size: -; v_call: TRBV7-2; j_call: TRBJ2-1; d_call: TRBD2
cdr3_aa: CATGGSASSYEQYF; cdr3_nt: TGTGCCACCGGTGGAAGCGCGAGCTCCTACGAGCAGTACTTC; clone_size: -; v_call: TRBV15; j_call: TRBJ2-7; d_call: -
cdr3_aa: CASSPLVAGANVLTF; cdr3_nt: TGTGCCAGCAGCCCCTTAGTAGCCGGGGCCAACGTCCTGACTTTC; clone_size: -; v_call: TRBV5-4; j_call: TRBJ2-6; d_call: -
cdr3_aa: CASSKTGTQETQYF; cdr3_nt: TGTGCCAGCAGCAAGACAGGGACCCAAGAGACCCAGTACTTC; clone_size: -; v_call: TRBV9; j_call: TRBJ2-5; d_call: TRBD1
cdr3_aa: CASRDGGQETQYF; cdr3_nt: TGTGCCAGCAGGGATGGAGGCCAAGAGACCCAGTACTTC; clone_size: -; v_call: TRBV6-5; j_call: TRBJ2-5; d_call: -
cdr3_aa: CASSRGWAGQVDTQYF; cdr3_nt: TGCGCCAGCAGCCGGGGGTGGGCAGGGCAAGTGGATACGCAGTATTTT; clone_size: -; v_call: TRBV5-1; j_call: TRBJ2-3; d_call: -
cdr3_aa: CASSLENEGRNEQFF; cdr3_nt: TGCGCCAGCAGCTTGGAAAATGAGGGAAGGAATGAGCAGTTCTTC; clone_size: -; v_call: TRBV5-1; j_call: TRBJ2-1; d_call: -
cdr3_aa: CASSPDSEAFF; cdr3_nt: TGTGCCAGCTCACCTGACTCTGAAGCTTTCTTT; clone_size: -; v_call: TRBV18; j_call: TRBJ1-1; d_call: -
cdr3_aa: CASSFPAGVTRRSYNEQFF; cdr3_nt: TGCGCCAGCAGCTTCCCAGCGGGAGTAACCCGACGGTCCTACAATGAGCAGTTCTTC; clone_size: -; v_call: TRBV5-1; j_call: TRBJ2-1; d_call: TRBD2
cdr3_aa: CASSRTGGAADTQYF; cdr3_nt: TGTGCCAGCAGTCGGACAGGGGGCGCAGCAGATACGCAGTATTTT; clone_size: few; v_call: TRBV28; j_call: TRBJ2-3; d_call: TRBD1
cdr3_aa: CASSRGEKLFF; cdr3_nt: TGTGCCAGCAGCCGGGGGGAAAAACTGTTTTTT; clone_size: -; v_call: TRBV28; j_call: TRBJ1-4; d_call: -
cdr3_aa: CASSQQGEGGELFF; cdr3_nt: TGTGCCAGCAGCCAACAGGGGGAGGGCGGGGAGCTGTTTTTT; clone_size: -; v_call: TRBV2; j_call: TRBJ2-2; d_call: -
cdr3_aa: CASSLTGEAFF; cdr3_nt: TGTGCCAGCAGTTTAACGGGTGAAGCTTTCTTT; clone_size: few; v_call: TRBV28; j_call: TRBJ1-1; d_call: -
cdr3_aa: CASSQGLAGGAETQYF; cdr3_nt: TGTGCCAGCAGCCAAGGACTAGCGGGAGGTGCCGAGACCCAGTACTTC; clone_size: -; v_call: TRBV11-2; j_call: TRBJ2-5; d_call: TRBD2